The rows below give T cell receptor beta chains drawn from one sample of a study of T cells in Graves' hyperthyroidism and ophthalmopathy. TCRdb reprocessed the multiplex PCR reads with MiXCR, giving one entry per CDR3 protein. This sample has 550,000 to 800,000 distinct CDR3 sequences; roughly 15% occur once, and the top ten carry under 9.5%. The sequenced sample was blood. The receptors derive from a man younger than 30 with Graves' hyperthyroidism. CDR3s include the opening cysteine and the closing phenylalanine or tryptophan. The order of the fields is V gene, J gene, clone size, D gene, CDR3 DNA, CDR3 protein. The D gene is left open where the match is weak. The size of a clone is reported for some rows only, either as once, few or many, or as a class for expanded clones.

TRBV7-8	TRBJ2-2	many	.	TGTGCCAGCAGCTTAGCGCACGGGACCGGGGAGCTGTTTTTT	CASSLAHGTGELFF
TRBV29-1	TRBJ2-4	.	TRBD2	TGCAGCGTTGAGCTCCTAGCGGGAGGGCCCAGGGACATTCAGTACTTC	CSVELLAGGPRDIQYF
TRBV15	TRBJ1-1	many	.	TGTGCCACCAGCAGAGAGGGGTGGACTGAAGCTTTCTTT	CATSREGWTEAFF
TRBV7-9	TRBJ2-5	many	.	TGTGCCAGCAGCCCTGCGGACACTTCGGGTGAGACCCAGTACTTC	CASSPADTSGETQYF
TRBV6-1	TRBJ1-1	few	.	TGTGCCAGCAGTGAATTAGGGGGTTCAAAAGCTTTCTTT	CASSELGGSKAFF
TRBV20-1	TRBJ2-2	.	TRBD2	TGCAGTGCCGAGGCGGGAGTCACCGGGGGGCTGTTTTTT	CSAEAGVTGGLFF
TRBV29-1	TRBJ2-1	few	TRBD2	TGCAGCGTTGAAGATCCCCTAGCGGGAGAGTATGAGCAGTTCTTC	CSVEDPLAGEYEQFF
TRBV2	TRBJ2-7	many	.	TGTGCCAGCAGTGGGGTTAGGCTTTCGGATGCCTACGAGCAGTACTTC	CASSGVRLSDAYEQYF
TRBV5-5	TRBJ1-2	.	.	TGTGCCAGCAGCCCGGAGGGGCGATGGGGCTATGGCTACACCTTC	CASSPEGRWGYGYTF
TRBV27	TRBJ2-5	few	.	TGTGCCAGCAGTTTATCGCAATTAGCAGAGACCCAGTACTTC	CASSLSQLAETQYF
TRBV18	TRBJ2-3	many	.	TGTGCCAGCTCACCACCGGTTTCAGACAGCCTGACAGATACGCAGTATTTT	CASSPPVSDSLTDTQYF
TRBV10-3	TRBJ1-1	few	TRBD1	TGTGCCACCCTGGCCCGACAGGGGTCCAACACTGAAGCTTTCTTT	CATLARQGSNTEAFF
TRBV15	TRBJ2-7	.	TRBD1	TGTGCCACCAGCGAGCTTTCAGGGGGTGAGCAGTACTTC	CATSELSGGEQYF
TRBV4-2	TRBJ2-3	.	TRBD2	TGTGCCAGCAGCCAATTCGGTAGCGGGGTTGATACGCAGTATTTT	CASSQFGSGVDTQYF
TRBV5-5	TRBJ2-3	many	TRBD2	TGTGCCAGCAGCCCACGGACTAGGTACACAGATACGCAGTATTTT	CASSPRTRYTDTQYF
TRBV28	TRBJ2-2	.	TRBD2	TGTGCCTGCGGGACTAGCGAGACCGGGGAGCTGTTTTTT	CACGTSETGELFF
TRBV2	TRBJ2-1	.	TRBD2	TGTGCCAGCAGTGACGGGACTAGCGGGACGGTGGAGCAGTTCTTC	CASSDGTSGTVEQFF
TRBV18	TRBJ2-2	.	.	TGTGCCAGCTCACCACCCGGGGCCGACACCGGGGAGCTGTTTTTT	CASSPPGADTGELFF
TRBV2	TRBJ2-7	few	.	TGTGCCAGCAGGGGCCGGGACAATTTTTACGAGCAGTACTTC	CASRGRDNFYEQYF
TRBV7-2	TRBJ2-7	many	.	TGTGCCAGCAGCTTAGAACAGGGAGGCCCCTACGAGCAGTACTTC	CASSLEQGGPYEQYF
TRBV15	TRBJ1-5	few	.	TGTGCCACCAGCAGAGATGGGACGAATCAGCCCCAGCATTTT	CATSRDGTNQPQHF
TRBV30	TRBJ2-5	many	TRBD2	TGTGCCTGGAGTGGAGGACTAGCGGCTCCTGTTGGGGAGACCCAGTACTTC	CAWSGGLAAPVGETQYF
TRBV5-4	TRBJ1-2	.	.	TGTGCCAGCAGAGTTGCGGAAAATTTCCAGGGGCGAAACTATGGCTACACCTTC	CASRVAENFQGRNYGYTF